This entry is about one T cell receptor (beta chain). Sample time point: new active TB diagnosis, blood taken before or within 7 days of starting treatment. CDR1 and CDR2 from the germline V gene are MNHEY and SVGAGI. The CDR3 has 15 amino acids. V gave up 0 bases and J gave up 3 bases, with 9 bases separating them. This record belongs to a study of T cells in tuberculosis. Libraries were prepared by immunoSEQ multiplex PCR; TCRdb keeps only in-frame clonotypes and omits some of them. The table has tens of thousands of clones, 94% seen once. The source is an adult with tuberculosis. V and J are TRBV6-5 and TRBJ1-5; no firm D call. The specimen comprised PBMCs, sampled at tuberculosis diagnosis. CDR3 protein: CASSYSATFNQPQHF. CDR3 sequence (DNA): TGTGCCAGCAGTTACTCGGCCACCTTCAATCAGCCCCAGCATTTT.